Following are 10 T cell receptor beta chains from one sample sequenced in a study of T cells in Graves' hyperthyroidism and ophthalmopathy. RNA transcripts yielded amplified TCR beta CDR3 regions. With the HTBI primer set, the TCR CDR3 went through a first round of RT-PCR. TCRdb re-analysed the multiplex PCR reads in MiXCR, keeping a single row per CDR3 protein. The data show 660,000 or so distinct CDR3 sequences, under 25% seen once. The sequenced sample consisted of blood. These TCRs come from a man aged 30-40 years with Graves' ophthalmopathy.

With regard to this clonotype: Because the CDR3's place on the DNA is in doubt, the DNA is left out and the CDR3 is given as listed by TCRdb. This chain joins TRBV20-1 and TRBJ1-2. Germline V CDR1 and CDR2: DFQATT, SNEGSKA (reference sequence). The length of the CDR3 is 16 amino acids, counting both ends. CDR3: CSARDWAIGILGGHTF.

This clonotype showed up just a few times. V usage is TRBV29-1 and J usage is TRBJ1-1; D is perhaps TRBD1 (5 bases). The CDR3 is made up of 14 amino acids. The V end was cut by 6 bases, the J end by 1 base, with 15 bases between. CDR1 and CDR2 (germline): SQVTM, ANQGSEA. The CDR3 sequence: CSVGKQAPNTEAFF. The CDR3, as DNA: TGCAGCGTCGGAAAACAGGCCCCGAACACTGAAGCTTTCTTT.

The CDR3 sequence: CASSAWKETQYF. The CDR3 bases are TGCGCCAGCAGTGCTTGGAAAGAGACCCAGTACTTC. This chain uses TRBV10-2 with TRBJ2-5; D call uncertain. Trimming cost V 4 bases and J 3 bases, with 6 bases left between them. Germline-derived CDR1 and CDR2 are WSHSY and SAAADI. The CDR3 has 12 residues.

In its sample, this clonotype was seen many times. The rearrangement links TRBV28 to TRBJ1-1; no definite D call. Trimming took off 1 base at V and 1 base at J, with 13 bases between the two ends. The CDR3 contains 16 residues. The germline V gene encodes CDR1 MDHEN and CDR2 SYDVKM. The CDR3, as DNA: TGTGCCAGCAGTTTATCGTTCGGGATTTCGAACACTGAAGCTTTCTTT. Its protein product is CASSLSFGISNTEAFF.

CDR3 in DNA: TGTGCCAGCAGCTACGCCATTGGGCCTTCCGGGGAGACCCAGTACTTC. Amino acids: CASSYAIGPSGETQYF. The rearrangement joins TRBV7-8 to TRBJ2-5; D call uncertain. The V gene's germline CDR1 is SGHVS and CDR2 FQNEAQ. V lost 4 bases, J lost 5 bases, and 20 bases lay in between. The CDR3 extends over 16 amino acids.

This clonotype was seen a handful of times. The genes are TRBV6-1 and TRBJ1-3, with 7 bases identical to TRBD1. The germline V gene has CDR1 MNHNS and CDR2 SASEGT. The ends lost 6 bases at V and 1 base at J; junction bases unmatched: 9. This CDR3 has 16 amino acids. CDR3: CASSHGTAPSGNTIYF. DNA for the CDR3: TGTGCCAGCAGCCACGGGACAGCCCCATCTGGAAACACCATATATTTT.

With regard to this clonotype: A much bigger clone sits one base away, suggesting this may be a read error. The chain recombines TRBV7-9 with TRBJ2-1; unclear D gene. CDR1 SEHNR and CDR2 FQNEAQ come from the germline V gene (reference sequence). V was clipped by 7 bases and J by 15 bases, with 28 bases between them. This CDR3 is 15 amino acids long. The CDR3: CASKLSSQASPAPFF. CDR3 DNA sequence: TGTGCCAGCAAACTTTCCTCCCAGGCCTCTCCTGCACCGTTCTTC.

This chain joins TRBV6-2 or TRBV6-3 and TRBJ2-7, with unresolved D. V was cut by 5 bases and J by 0 bases, with 14 bases left in between. Per the germline V gene, CDR1 is MNHEY and CDR2 is SVGEGT. The CDR3 is made up of 15 amino acids. The chain's CDR3 is CASSVSTSSSYEQYF. In DNA, the CDR3 is TGTGCCAGCAGTGTTTCCACGTCCAGCTCCTACGAGCAGTACTTC.

This clonotype showed up many times. The chain recombines TRBV2 with TRBJ2-3; 8 nucleotides line up with TRBD1. Unmatched junction bases numbered 8, after V lost 8 bases and J lost 4 bases. CDR3 length: 14 amino acids. Germline lookup yields CDR1 SNHLY and CDR2 FYNNEI. The CDR3, as DNA: TGTGCCAGCCAGAGGACAGGGACGGCAGATACGCAGTATTTT. Translating gives CASQRTGTADTQYF.

This clonotype came up many times. The chain employs TRBV5-1 and TRBJ2-4; D is undetermined. Trimming took 0 bases from V and 0 from J, leaving 13 bases between them. The CDR3 runs to 17 residues. Germline CDR1 and CDR2: SGHRS and YFSETQ. The DNA for the CDR3 is TGCGCCAGCAGCTTGGAAATCAACCCACTAGCCAAAAACATTCAGTACTTC. Translation gives CASSLEINPLAKNIQYF.